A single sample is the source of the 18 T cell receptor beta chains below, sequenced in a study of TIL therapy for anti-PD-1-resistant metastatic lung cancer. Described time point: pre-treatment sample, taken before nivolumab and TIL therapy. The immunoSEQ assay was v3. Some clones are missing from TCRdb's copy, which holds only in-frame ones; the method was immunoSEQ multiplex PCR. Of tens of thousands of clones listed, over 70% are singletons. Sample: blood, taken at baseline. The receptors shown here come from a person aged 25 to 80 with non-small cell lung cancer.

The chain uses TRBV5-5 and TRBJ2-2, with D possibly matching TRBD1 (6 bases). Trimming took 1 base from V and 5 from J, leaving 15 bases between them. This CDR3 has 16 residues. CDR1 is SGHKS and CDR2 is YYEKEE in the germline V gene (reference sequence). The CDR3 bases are TGTGCCAGCAGCTTGACAGGGCTAAGAAAGACCGGGGAGCTGTTTTTT. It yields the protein CASSLTGLRKTGELFF.

The DNA of the CDR3 is TGTGCCAGCAGGAGACAGGATTGGACAAACGAGCAGTACTTC. Translating it yields CASRRQDWTNEQYF. This chain uses TRBV6-1 with TRBJ2-7; D is perhaps TRBD1 (6 bases). The germline V gene encodes CDR1 MNHNS and CDR2 SASEGT. CDR3 length: 14 amino acids. V gave up 6 bases and J gave up 5 bases, with 17 bases separating them.

The CDR3 DNA follows: TGTGCCAGCAGTGAAAGGCTCAGGGTCAATCAGCCCCAGCATTTT. Its translation is CASSERLRVNQPQHF. The rearrangement links TRBV2 to TRBJ1-5, with D possibly TRBD1 on 5 matching bases. V was shortened by 2 bases and J by 3 bases, with 11 bases between the two germline ends. Germline CDR1 reads SNHLY; CDR2 reads FYNNEI. The CDR3 is 15 residues long.

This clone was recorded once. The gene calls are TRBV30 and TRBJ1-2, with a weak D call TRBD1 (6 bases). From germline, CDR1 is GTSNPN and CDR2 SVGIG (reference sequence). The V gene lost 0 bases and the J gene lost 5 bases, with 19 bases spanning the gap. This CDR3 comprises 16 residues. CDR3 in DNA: TGTGCCTGGAGTGTCGCAGGGGCGCTGGGAAAATATGGCTACACCTTC. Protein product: CAWSVAGALGKYGYTF. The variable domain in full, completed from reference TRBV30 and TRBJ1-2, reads SQTIHQWPATLVQPVGSPLSLECTVEGTSNPNLYWYRQAAGRGLQLLFYSVGIGQISSEVPQNLSASRPQDRQFILSSKKLLLSDSGFYLCAWSVAGALGKYGYTFGSGTRLTVV.

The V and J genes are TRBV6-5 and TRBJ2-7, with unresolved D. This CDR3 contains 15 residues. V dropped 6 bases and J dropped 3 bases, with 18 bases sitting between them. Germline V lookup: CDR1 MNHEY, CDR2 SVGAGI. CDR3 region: CASRPGSTSLYEQYF. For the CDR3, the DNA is TGTGCCAGCAGGCCCGGGTCTACCTCGCTCTACGAGCAGTACTTC.

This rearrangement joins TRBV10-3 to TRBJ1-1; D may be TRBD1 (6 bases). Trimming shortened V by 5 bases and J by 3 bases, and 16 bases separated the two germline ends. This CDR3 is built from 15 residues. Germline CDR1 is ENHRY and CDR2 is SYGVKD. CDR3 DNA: TGTGCCATCAGTTTGTCGTCCAGGGGAGACACTGAAGCTTTCTTT. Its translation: CAISLSSRGDTEAFF.

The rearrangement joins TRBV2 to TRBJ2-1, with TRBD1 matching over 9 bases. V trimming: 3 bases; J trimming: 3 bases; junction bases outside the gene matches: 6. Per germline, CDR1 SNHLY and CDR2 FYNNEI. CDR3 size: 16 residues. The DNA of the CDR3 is TGTGCCAGCAGTGAGGACAGGGGATCACTCTACAATGAGCAGTTCTTC. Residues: CASSEDRGSLYNEQFF. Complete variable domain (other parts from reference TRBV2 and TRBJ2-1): EPEVTQTPSHQVTQMGQEVILRCVPISNHLYFYWYRQILGQKVEFLVSFYNNEISEKSEIFDDQFSVERPDGSNFTLKIRSTKLEDSAMYFCASSEDRGSLYNEQFFGPGTRLTVL.

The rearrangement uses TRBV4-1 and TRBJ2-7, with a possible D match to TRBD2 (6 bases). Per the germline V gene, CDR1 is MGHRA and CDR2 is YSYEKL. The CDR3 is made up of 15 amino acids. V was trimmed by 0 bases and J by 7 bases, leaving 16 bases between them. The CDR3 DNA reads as TGCGCCAGCAGCCAAGATCGGGGGTCTCAAAGGGAGCAGTACTTC. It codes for CASSQDRGSQREQYF.

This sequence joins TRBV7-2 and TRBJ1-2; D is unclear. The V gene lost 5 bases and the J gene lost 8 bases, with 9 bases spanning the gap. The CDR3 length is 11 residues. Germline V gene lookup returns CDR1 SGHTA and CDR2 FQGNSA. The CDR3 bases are TGTGCCAGCAGCCCCCTCTTGGGCTACACCTTC. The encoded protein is CASSPLLGYTF.

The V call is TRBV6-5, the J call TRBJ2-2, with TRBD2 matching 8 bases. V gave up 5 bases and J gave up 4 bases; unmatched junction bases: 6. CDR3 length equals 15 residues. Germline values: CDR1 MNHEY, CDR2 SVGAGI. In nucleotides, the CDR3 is TGTGCCAGCAGTGTATTAGCGGGGCCCACCGGGGAGCTGTTTTTT. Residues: CASSVLAGPTGELFF.

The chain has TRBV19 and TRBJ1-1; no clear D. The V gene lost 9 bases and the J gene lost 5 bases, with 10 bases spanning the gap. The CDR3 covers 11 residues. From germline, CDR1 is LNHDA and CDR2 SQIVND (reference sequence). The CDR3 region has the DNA TGTGCCAGCTCATGGATGACTGAAGCTTTCTTT. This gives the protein CASSWMTEAFF.

The CDR3 sequence is CASSYTRGYEQYF. The CDR3 DNA reads as TGTGCCAGCAGTTACACTCGGGGCTACGAGCAGTACTTC. The chain has TRBV6-5 and TRBJ2-7, with D perhaps TRBD2 (5 bases). The length of the CDR3 is 13 residues. With 2 bases removed from V and 3 bases from J, the gap between germline ends came to 8 bases. Germline loops: CDR1 MNHEY, CDR2 SVGAGI.

The chain's CDR3 is CSVKGLAGEVAYEQYF. The DNA for the CDR3 is TGCAGCGTTAAGGGGCTAGCGGGAGAAGTCGCCTACGAGCAGTACTTC. This rearrangement joins TRBV29-1 to TRBJ2-7; 10 bases line up with TRBD2. The V segment lost 5 bases and the J segment 2 bases; nucleotides outside the gene matches: 12. The CDR3 is 16 amino acids. From germline, CDR1 is SQVTM and CDR2 ANQGSEA.

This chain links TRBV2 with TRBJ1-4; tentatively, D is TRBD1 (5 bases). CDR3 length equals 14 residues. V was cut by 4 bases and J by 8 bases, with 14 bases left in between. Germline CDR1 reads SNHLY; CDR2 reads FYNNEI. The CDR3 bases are TGTGCCAGCAGTGCGGGGACGGTCGGGGAAAAACTGTTTTTT. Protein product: CASSAGTVGEKLFF.

Here the CDR3 DNA reads TGTGCCAGCAGAAGGGGGACCATAAATTCACCCCTCCACTTT. Translated: CASRRGTINSPLHF. The genes are TRBV6-5 and TRBJ1-6; possible D gene TRBD1, 6 bases. Trimming stripped 6 bases from V and 7 bases from J, with 13 bases between. Germline V gene sequence: CDR1 MNHEY, CDR2 SVGAGI. The CDR3 has 14 residues.

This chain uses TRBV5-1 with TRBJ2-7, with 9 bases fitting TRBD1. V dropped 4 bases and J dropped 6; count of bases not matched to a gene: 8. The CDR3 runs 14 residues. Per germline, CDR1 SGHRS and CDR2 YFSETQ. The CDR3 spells CASSTWTGDGEQYF. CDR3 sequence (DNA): TGCGCCAGCAGCACCTGGACAGGGGACGGCGAGCAGTACTTC.

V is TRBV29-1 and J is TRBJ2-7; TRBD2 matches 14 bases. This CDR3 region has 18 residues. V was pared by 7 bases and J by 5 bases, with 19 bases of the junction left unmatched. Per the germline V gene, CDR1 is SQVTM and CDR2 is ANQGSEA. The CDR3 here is CSAMRGLAGVLDYNEQYF. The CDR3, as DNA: TGCAGCGCCATGCGGGGACTAGCGGGAGTTCTCGACTACAACGAGCAGTACTTC.

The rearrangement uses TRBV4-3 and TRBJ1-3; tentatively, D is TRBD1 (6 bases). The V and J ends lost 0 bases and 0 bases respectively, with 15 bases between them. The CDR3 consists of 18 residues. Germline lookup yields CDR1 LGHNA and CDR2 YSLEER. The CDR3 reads CASSQDPLSGASGNTIYF. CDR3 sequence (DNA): TGCGCCAGCAGCCAAGACCCTTTATCAGGGGCCTCTGGAAACACCATATATTTT.